The clone carrying this TCR beta chain was seen only a few times. What it recognizes is unknown. This record comes from a study of T cell responses to AZD1222 COVID-19 vaccine. This CDR3 is built from 11 residues. Trimming cost V 5 bases and J 4 bases, with 8 bases left between them. The germline CDR1 and CDR2 sequences are SQVTM and ANQGSEA. The method was immunoSEQ multiplex PCR; TCRdb's version includes in-frame clones alone and lacks a portion of them. Among more than 140,000 clones, around 91% were seen once, and the ten largest hold roughly 4.6%. General study results and limits: Reportedly, nearly half the spike-specific TCRs target unmutated variant regions. Spike was spanned by vaccine-associated CD4 TCRs, with dominance at 160-218 and 743-854.

The chain links TRBV29-1 to TRBJ1-1, with D uncertain. This clonotype originated in an adult in good health. The starting material was peripheral blood, obtained on day 0 of AZD1222 vaccination. The CDR3 here is CSVSIATEAFF. CDR3 nucleotides: TGCAGCGTTTCGATTGCCACTGAAGCTTTCTTT.